These 6 T cell receptor beta chains share one sample of origin, sequenced in a study of T-cell memory formation after mild COVID-19. TCRdb reanalysed the 5' RACE reads using MiXCR and keeps one entry per CDR3 protein. Of under 300,000 distinct CDR3 sequences detected, approximately 8.4% appear once; the ten largest clones hold approximately 23%. The sample was PBMCs or a T cell subset sorted from them (not recorded which). The receptors stem from a man aged 18-30 years who had mild COVID-19 (a few samples of this study predate the infection). Cell type and time point are not known.

J is TRBJ1-2 and V is TRBV7-3; D unresolved. Trimming took 2 bases from V and 4 from J, leaving 11 bases between them. Per the germline V gene, CDR1 is SGHTA and CDR2 is FQGTGA. The CDR3 covers 14 residues. CDR3 nucleotides: TGTGCCAGCAGCTTAGATCCAACAAGCTATGGCTACACCTTC. This gives the protein CASSLDPTSYGYTF. Together with reference TRBV7-3 and TRBJ1-2, the CDR3 gives the full variable domain: GAGVSQTPSNKVTEKGKYVELRCDPISGHTALYWYRQSLGQGPEFLIYFQGTGAADDSGLPNDRFFAVRPEGSVSTLKIQRTERGDSAVYLCASSLDPTSYGYTFGSGTRLTVV.

This clonotype was seen only a few times. The V call is TRBV7-9, the J call TRBJ2-1; TRBD1 aligns across 8 bases. The CDR3 is 15 amino acids. Per germline, CDR1 SEHNR and CDR2 FQNEAQ (reference sequence). The ends lost 5 bases at V and 2 bases at J; junction bases unmatched: 5. The CDR3 DNA reads TGTGCCAGCAGCGGACAGGGACAAACCTACAATGAGCAGTTCTTC. The encoded protein is CASSGQGQTYNEQFF. Drawing the rest from reference TRBV7-9 and TRBJ2-1, the complete variable domain is DTGVSQNPRHKITKRGQNVTFRCDPISEHNRLYWYRQTLGQGPEFLTYFQNEAQLEKSRLLSDRFSAERPKGSFSTLEIQRTEQGDSAMYLCASSGQGQTYNEQFFGPGTRLTVL.

This clonotype appeared many times. This chain connects TRBV27 to TRBJ1-2; the match to TRBD1 covers 7 bases. Germline V CDR1 and CDR2: MNHEY, SMNVEV (reference sequence). J was trimmed by 8 bases and V by 5 bases; bases with no gene match: 8. CDR3 length equals 13 residues. For the CDR3, the DNA is TGTGCCAGCAGTACGCTCAGGGGGGACGGCTACACCTTC. Its translation is CASSTLRGDGYTF.

This clonotype was seen ten or more times. V gene TRBV28 combines with J gene TRBJ2-3; D remains unclear. V lost 5 bases, J lost 2 bases, and 2 bases lay in between. The CDR3 has 11 amino acids. Germline V gene sequence: CDR1 MDHEN, CDR2 SYDVKM. In nucleotides, the CDR3 is TGTGCCAGCAGTGCCACAGATACGCAGTATTTT. Protein sequence: CASSATDTQYF.

The chain recombines TRBV7-6 with TRBJ2-5; no clear D gene. Between the trimmed V and J ends, which lost 5 bases and 5 bases, there was a span of 18 bases. CDR1 and CDR2 from the germline V gene are SGHVS and FNYEAQ. CDR3 length: 15 residues. CDR3 DNA sequence: TGTGCCAGCAGCACCCTGGGCCCCTACGGGGAGACCCAGTACTTC. Encoded protein: CASSTLGPYGETQYF.

The chain combines TRBV29-1 with TRBJ2-5, with a tentative D call TRBD1 (6 bases). V lost 7 bases and J lost 4, with 13 bases in between. CDR3 length: 12 amino acids. Germline CDR1 reads SQVTM; CDR2 reads ANQGSEA. For the CDR3, the DNA is TGCAGCGGGAAGACAGGAGGAGAGACCCAGTACTTC. It yields the protein CSGKTGGETQYF.